Following are 3 T cell receptor beta chains from one sample sequenced in a study of blood T cell repertoires in COVID-19. Here immunoSEQ multiplex PCR was the method, and the copy in TCRdb shows in-frame clones only, minus some. The sample includes 150,000 to 200,000 clones, around 89% of them seen just once. The sequenced material came from PBMCs or T cells enriched from blood (not recorded which). The source of these receptors is a woman aged 18-29 years who had recovered from COVID-19.

The V gene is TRBV5-4, the J gene TRBJ2-5, with D possibly being TRBD1 (6 bases). The CDR3 contains 14 residues. CDR1 and CDR2 from the germline V gene are SGHNT and YYREEE (reference sequence). V was clipped by 4 bases and J by 4 bases, with 14 bases between them. The CDR3 loop is CASSAAGVSETQYF. DNA for the CDR3: TGTGCCAGCAGCGCCGCAGGGGTTTCAGAGACCCAGTACTTC.

The chain employs TRBV19 and TRBJ1-1, with TRBD1 as a possible D gene (5 bases). The CDR3 contains 15 residues. Trimming took off 1 base at V and 4 bases at J, with 13 bases between the two ends. In germline, CDR1 is LNHDA, CDR2 SQIVND (reference sequence). The CDR3 sequence is CASSIGGGVSTEAFF. CDR3 DNA: TGTGCCAGTAGTATAGGTGGGGGGGTGAGCACTGAAGCTTTCTTT.

This chain uses TRBV3-1 (or the pseudogene TRBV3-2) with TRBJ1-1; D gene uncertain. The germline V gene encodes CDR1 LGHDT and CDR2 YNNKEL (reference sequence). The CDR3 loop spans 14 amino acids. Trimming stripped 5 bases from V and 1 base from J, with 11 bases between. The CDR3 sequence: CASSSVAGNTEAFF. The CDR3 region has the DNA TGTGCCAGCAGCTCCGTGGCGGGGAACACTGAAGCTTTCTTT.